Sequencing of this T cell receptor beta chain was carried out in a study of vaccination and CD4 T cells after COVID-19 (dated by TCRdb to between 2021 and 2024). Looking at the study overall: Convalescent patients had a positive SARS-CoV-2 result on nasal swab PCR, and of these patients, fewer than ten had mild disease and one had severe disease. Control cultures received a CEFX viral epitope pool as the positive control, an HIV-1 Nef peptide pool as the negative control, or no peptide. The convalescent cohort comprised six males and four females, including two Hispanic individuals, seven Caucasians, two Asians and one multiracial person. Post-COVID blood samples were collected from convalescent patients a median of approximately 100 days after diagnosis, with a range of about 35 to 170 days. Post-vaccine blood samples were obtained a median of approximately 74 days after the second vaccine dose, with a range of roughly 14 to 241 days. Three convalescent patients were sampled both early after vaccination (day 14) and late after vaccination (days 161 to 241). Participants got two doses of the Pfizer-BioNTech BNT162b2 vaccine (n=8) or two doses of the Moderna mRNA-1273 vaccine (n=2). Culture stimuli were overlapping spike peptide pools from SARS-CoV-2 and from the common cold coronaviruses HCoV-NL63, HCoV-OC43 and HCoV-229E. In roughly 11 COVID-19 convalescent patients and a handful of infection-naive healthy vaccine recipients, the spike-specific CD4+ TCR repertoire before mRNA vaccination was compared with the repertoire after mRNA vaccination. Beyond this particular receptor, the publication reports: Of the vaccine-specific clones found in convalescent patients, nearly all (304 of 307) were mono-reactive for SARS-CoV-2 spike instead of being cross-reactive with common cold coronaviruses. Although the median number of SARS-CoV-2-reactive clonotypes went up from some 23 after infection to more than 30 after vaccination, the increase was not significant. Relatively few convalescent patients were included in the study, and early timepoints after natural infection were not analyzed. Among convalescent patients, a median about 86% of the SARS-CoV-2-reactive clones seen after vaccination appeared only after vaccination, which suggests priming specific to the vaccine.

The library was made by PCR. DNA from cultured CD4+ T cells underwent TCR sequencing with the Oncomine TCR Beta short-read assay at the Johns Hopkins FTIC core. Genomic DNA was extracted from the cultured CD4+ T cells with the QIAamp micro DNA kit. Oncomine TCR Beta libraries made from cultured CD4+ T cells were pooled using unique dual indexes and sequenced on an Illumina iSeq 100. The authors processed their data as follows. Non-productive sequences were filtered out, and CDR3s that did not start with C, did not end with F or W, or were shorter than 7 amino acids were discarded. Antigen-specific clonotypes were identified using the MANAFEST web application through comparison of peptide-stimulated wells with reference and other culture wells. Positive clones required FDR below 0.05, an odds ratio above 5, and productive frequency above 0.1% in at least two of three replicate wells. Clonotypes that were significantly expanded in both SARS-CoV-2 spike wells and at least one common cold coronavirus spike condition were defined as cross-reactive. Similarity between CDR3 sequences was evaluated in R version 3.6.1 using Levenshtein distances (stringdist) and unrooted phylogenetic trees (ape). The public sequencing data were trimmed at Q25 with fastp and processed into clonotypes with MiXCR by TCRdb, which kept only in-frame beta chains. Each record represents a unique CDR3 protein, reported with the most common genes and DNA among its rows. For this entry, the V and J calls and clone size follow TCRdb and not the study's own pipeline. For this sample there are roughly 26,000 distinct CDR3 sequences; 36% appear just once. About 3.7% of the sample comes from the top ten.

The CDR3 runs 16 residues from the cysteine to the phenylalanine. Only the CDR3 DNA is retained, 48 bases long and in frame from the first base. V loses 1 base at its end and J loses 2 bases; junction bases beyond the gene matches: 5. The germline V gene supplies CDR1 MNHNS and CDR2 SASEGT. Turning to this clonotype: Its recognized antigen is unknown. Within one base of it there is no much larger clone, and no base qualities were kept.

The time point label, read with the paper, signifies: late sampling 161 to 241 days after vaccination in a few convalescent patients. What this sample's treatment or condition label stands for: roughly 10-day PBMC culture with coronavirus spike peptide pools or control peptides (ViraFEST assay). To expand antigen-specific T cells with peptide pools and then pick out the expanded clonotypes through TCR sequencing, the study relied on the ViraFEST assay. The positive SARS-CoV-2 PCR tests of the convalescent patients were dated from March to December 2020, before the Alpha, Beta and Delta variants emerged in the United States. Some 2 million PBMCs per well were cultured in IMDM with roughly 5.5% human AB serum and approximately 9.8 IU/ml IL-2, plus 10 ug/ml peptide pools. Half of the culture medium was replaced with fresh IL-2-containing medium on days 3 and 7. CD4+ T cells were isolated after 10 days of culture through negative selection using the EasySep CD4+ T cell isolation kit. Ficoll-Paque Plus gradient centrifugation was used to isolate PBMCs from whole blood, and the isolated PBMCs were then either used fresh or cryopreserved at -140C. In general, triplicate wells were set up for every culture condition.

The chain was built from TRBV6-1 and TRBJ2-1, and 7 bases in between align with TRBD1. The source was CD4+ T cells from blood, cultured in vitro, collected about 7 months after SARS-CoV-2 vaccination. The receptor's source is a human donor who had recovered from COVID-19. For the CDR3, the sequence is CASSEVRQGPYNEQFF. The nucleotide sequence is given as TGTGCCAGCAGTGAAGTAAGACAGGGCCCCTACAATGAGCAGTTCTTC.